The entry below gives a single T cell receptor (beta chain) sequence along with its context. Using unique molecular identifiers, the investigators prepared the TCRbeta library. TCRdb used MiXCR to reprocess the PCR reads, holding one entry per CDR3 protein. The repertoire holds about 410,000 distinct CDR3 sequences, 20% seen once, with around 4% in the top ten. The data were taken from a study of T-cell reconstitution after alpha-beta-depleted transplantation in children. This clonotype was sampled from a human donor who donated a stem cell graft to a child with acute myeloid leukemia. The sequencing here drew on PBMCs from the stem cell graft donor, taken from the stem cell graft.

CDR3 amino acids: CATSGTGNEQFF. The CDR3 nucleotides are TGTGCCACCTCTGGGACAGGGAATGAGCAGTTCTTC. The rearrangement links TRBV12-3 or TRBV12-4 to TRBJ2-1; TRBD1 matches at 9 bases. V was clipped by 10 bases and J by 7 bases; unmatched bases: 5. The CDR3 totals 12 residues.